This TCR beta chain was sequenced for a study of blood T cell repertoires in COVID-19. Study-wide context: Acute and convalescent COVID-19 samples came from the United States, Italy and Spain. T cells, B-cell-depleted T cells, or PBMCs supplied cDNA or gDNA.

Assay: immunoSEQ multiplex PCR; the TCRdb copy retains only in-frame clones and omits some. The sample records 200,000 or so clones, 75% to 90% being singletons. CDR3 length equals 14 residues. V gave up 6 bases and J gave up 0 bases, with 11 bases separating them. The V gene's germline CDR1 is MNHEY and CDR2 SVGAGI. The sample comprised PBMCs or T cells enriched from blood (not recorded which). J is TRBJ1-1 and V is TRBV6-5; D may be TRBD1 (5 bases). The sequence was obtained from a woman under 40 who had been exposed to COVID-19. The DNA for the CDR3 is TGTGCCAGCAGCCTAACAGGCGTGAACACTGAAGCTTTCTTT. Its translation is CASSLTGVNTEAFF.